The present TCR beta chain was sequenced within a study of blood T cells in healthy people across ages. Germline V lookup: CDR1 MDHEN, CDR2 SYDVKM. The length of the CDR3 is 15 residues. Between the trimmed V and J ends, which lost 5 bases and 0 bases, there was a span of 10 bases. The second PCR ran about 6 to 11 cycles with a sample-barcoded 5' primer and J-beta primers. Unique molecular identifiers of 12 random nucleotides labeled each cDNA. Via MiXCR, TCRdb re-called the 5' RACE reads, giving one row per CDR3 protein. Here the sample spans about 1 million distinct CDR3 sequences, around 27% being singletons. The authors drew approximately 10 milliliters of peripheral blood from each donor. These data also formed part of another study, on T cells of mothers and their children. This second report adds: There were no persistent microchimeric T cell clones detected.

The clonotype comes from a girl aged 2-15 years in good health. V usage is TRBV28 and J usage is TRBJ1-4, with D hard to call. The specimen was blood. The CDR3 spells CASSPSRATNEKLFF. CDR3 nucleotides: TGTGCCAGCAGTCCCTCCCGGGCAACTAATGAAAAACTGTTTTTT.